A single T cell receptor (beta chain) is shown here with its context. The data belong to a study of blood T cell repertoires in COVID-19. Assay used: immunoSEQ multiplex PCR; TCRdb lists only in-frame clones, some missing. The sample lists about 250,000 clones, approximately 91% occurring once. Germline V gives CDR1 SEHNR, CDR2 FQNEAQ (reference sequence). The CDR3 extends over 16 amino acids. Trimming removed 2 bases at V and 2 bases at J, with 15 bases between. The receptor was isolated from a woman aged 40 to 49 who had recovered from COVID-19. The sample was peripheral blood. The V gene is TRBV7-9, the J gene TRBJ1-2; D possibly corresponds to TRBD1 (5 bases). The CDR3 loop is CASSLSPFPGNYGYTF. The CDR3 DNA is TGTGCCAGCAGCTTATCTCCCTTTCCAGGGAACTATGGCTACACCTTC.